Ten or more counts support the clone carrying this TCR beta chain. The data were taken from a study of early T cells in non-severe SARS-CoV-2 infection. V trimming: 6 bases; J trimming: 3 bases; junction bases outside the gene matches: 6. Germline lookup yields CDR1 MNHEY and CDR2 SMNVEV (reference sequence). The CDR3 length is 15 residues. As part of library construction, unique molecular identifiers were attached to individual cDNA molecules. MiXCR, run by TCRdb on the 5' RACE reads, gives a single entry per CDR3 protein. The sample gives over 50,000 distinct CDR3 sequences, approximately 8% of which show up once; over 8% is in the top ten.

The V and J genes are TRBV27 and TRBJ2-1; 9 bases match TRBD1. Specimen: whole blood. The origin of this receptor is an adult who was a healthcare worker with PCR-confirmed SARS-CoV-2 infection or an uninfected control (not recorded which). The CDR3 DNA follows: TGTGCCAGCAGCTCCGGGACAGGGATCTACAATGAGCAGTTCTTC. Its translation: CASSSGTGIYNEQFF.